The rows below give T cell receptor beta chains drawn from one sample of a study of blood T cell repertoires in COVID-19. Only in-frame clones appear in the TCRdb table, and some are missing; sequencing was by immunoSEQ multiplex PCR. The table includes 95,000 to 100,000 clones, around 87% detected once. Material for sequencing was peripheral blood. The source is a woman aged 25 to 39 with acute or convalescent COVID-19. Both conserved end residues are part of each CDR3. D genes are given only for firm matches. For some rows the clone size is stated as once, few or many, or as a class when expanded; others skip it.

V	D	J	size	CDR3	DNA
TRBV30	-	TRBJ1-1	once	CAWSVWGYTEAFF	TGTGCCTGGAGTGTTTGGGGCTACACTGAAGCTTTCTTT
TRBV7-6	-	TRBJ1-6	once	CASSPGQGQGSPLHF	TGTGCCAGCAGCCCGGGCCAGGGGCAGGGGTCACCCCTCCACTTT
TRBV5-6	TRBD1	TRBJ2-7	-	CASRRTPGQGVGEQYF	TGTGCCAGCAGGCGCACCCCGGGACAGGGGGTTGGCGAGCAGTACTTC
TRBV5-1	TRBD1	TRBJ1-2	-	CASSIGQVYTGDGYTF	TGCGCCAGCAGCATAGGACAGGTTTATACAGGGGATGGCTACACCTTC
TRBV7-3	-	TRBJ1-6	-	CASSSTGSRSPLHF	TGTGCCAGCAGCTCGACCGGGTCCCGGAGTCCCCTCCACTTT
TRBV19	-	TRBJ2-7	few	CASSIDTYEQYF	TGTGCCAGTAGTATTGACACTTACGAGCAGTACTTC
TRBV19	-	TRBJ2-2	-	CASSTRLRTANTGELFF	TGTGCCAGTAGTACACGCCTAAGGACAGCGAACACCGGGGAGCTGTTTTTT
TRBV2	-	TRBJ2-7	many	CASKRPQEVGEQYF	TGTGCCAGCAAGCGGCCCCAAGAGGTGGGCGAGCAGTACTTC
TRBV6-5	TRBD1	TRBJ1-1	few	CASSYGQGQGEAFF	TGTGCCAGCAGTTACGGACAGGGCCAGGGTGAAGCTTTCTTT
TRBV28	TRBD1	TRBJ1-1	-	CASRHLPGQGPNTEAFF	TGTGCCAGCAGACACTTACCAGGACAGGGACCGAACACTGAAGCTTTCTTT
TRBV5-1	TRBD1	TRBJ2-2	-	CASSSLTGVNTGELFF	TGCGCCAGCAGCTCCCTGACAGGGGTGAATACCGGGGAGCTGTTTTTT
TRBV28	-	TRBJ2-7	-	CASSFEGGADEQYF	TGTGCCAGCAGTTTTGAGGGGGGGGCCGACGAGCAGTACTTC
TRBV6-5	-	TRBJ1-1	once	CASSSLFTEAFF	TGTGCCAGCAGTTCCCTCTTCACTGAAGCTTTCTTT
TRBV15	-	TRBJ1-5	-	CATSRALGGFNLPQHF	TGTGCCACCAGCAGAGCGCTTGGAGGGTTCAATCTTCCCCAGCATTTT
TRBV11-2	-	TRBJ1-6	-	CASSFGGPIGSPLHF	TGTGCCAGCAGCTTTGGGGGCCCTATTGGCTCACCCCTCCACTTT
TRBV5-1	-	TRBJ2-7	-	CASSPLKGGPYEQYF	TGCGCCAGCAGCCCCCTTAAGGGGGGGCCCTACGAGCAGTACTTC
TRBV9	-	TRBJ1-1	-	CASSVEGVAEAFF	TGTGCCAGCAGCGTAGAGGGGGTCGCTGAAGCTTTCTTT
TRBV20-1	-	TRBJ1-1	-	CSSWEGPEAFF	TGCTCTTCATGGGAGGGGCCTGAAGCTTTCTTT
TRBV28	TRBD1	TRBJ1-5	-	CASSRPGTGVQPQHF	TGTGCCAGCAGCCGGCCCGGGACAGGGGTACAGCCCCAGCATTTT
TRBV7-9	-	TRBJ2-7	-	CASSPWGVENSYEQYF	TGTGCCAGCAGCCCTTGGGGGGTCGAAAACTCCTACGAGCAGTACTTC
TRBV11-3	-	TRBJ2-3	-	CASSPGGSTDTQYF	TGTGCCAGCAGCCCCGGAGGGAGCACAGATACGCAGTATTTT
TRBV18	TRBD1	TRBJ1-1	few	CASSTPRGRTEAFF	TGTGCCAGCTCAACCCCGAGGGGGCGGACTGAAGCTTTCTTT
TRBV4-1	TRBD1	TRBJ1-2	-	CASSQLTGLRDGYTF	TGCGCCAGCAGCCAACTGACAGGGTTAAGAGATGGCTACACCTTC
TRBV28	-	TRBJ1-6	-	CASSLNSPLHF	TGTGCCAGCAGCTTGAATTCACCCCTCCACTTT
TRBV4-1	TRBD1	TRBJ1-1	-	CASSQALQQGAVEAFF	TGCGCCAGCAGCCAAGCTCTCCAACAGGGGGCAGTTGAAGCTTTCTTT
TRBV2	TRBD1	TRBJ1-2	-	CASEGDRTYYGYTF	TGTGCCAGCGAGGGGGACAGGACCTACTATGGCTACACCTTC
TRBV9	-	TRBJ1-5	-	CASSVTWGGPQHF	TGTGCCAGCAGCGTAACCTGGGGCGGGCCCCAGCATTTT
TRBV6-6	-	TRBJ2-7	-	CASSPRGYEQYF	TGTGCCAGCAGTCCCCGGGGTTACGAGCAGTACTTC
TRBV4-2	-	TRBJ1-2	once	CASSQEPGDYGYTF	TGTGCCAGCAGCCAAGAGCCAGGGGACTATGGCTACACCTTC
TRBV6-5	-	TRBJ1-3	-	CASRAPSSGNTIYF	TGTGCCAGCAGAGCACCTAGCTCTGGAAACACCATATATTTT
TRBV4-1	-	TRBJ1-6	-	CASSQESQVFYNSPLHF	TGCGCCAGCAGCCAAGAGAGTCAGGTTTTCTATAATTCACCCCTCCACTTT